This TCR beta chain was observed in a study of blood T cell repertoires in COVID-19. Sequenced by immunoSEQ multiplex PCR; TCRdb stores in-frame clones only, minus some. The table includes 300,000 to 450,000 clones, about 89% detected once. Per germline, CDR1 LNHNV and CDR2 YYDKDF (reference sequence). This CDR3 is built from 17 residues. V lost 0 bases and J lost 3; bases outside the gene matches: 10. This clone has just one count. The TCR sequence derives from a woman aged 60 to 75 with COVID-19, enrolled during active disease. Sequenced sample: peripheral blood. The V and J genes are TRBV15 and TRBJ2-7; TRBD2 matches 8 bases. The CDR3 loop is CATSRDYSAGGGYEQYF. CDR3 sequence (DNA): TGTGCCACCAGCAGAGATTATTCGGCGGGGGGCGGCTACGAGCAGTACTTC.